This record covers a single TCR beta chain. Its antigen target is currently unknown. No base qualities exist here, and no much larger clone lies one base off it. Library construction relied on the immunoSEQ multiplex PCR assay. Under the source paper's analysis protocol: A statistical classification framework was built for diagnosing cytomegalovirus status from the catalog of TCR beta chain sequences. As stored in TCRdb, this immuneACCESS dataset retains in-frame rearrangements with V and J assigned. A fraction of the clones does not appear; measured against another copy, unresolved V genes explain less than half of the discrepancy, and the remainder lacks a known reason. For V, J and clone size, that table is used; D and trimming come from the DNA. This sample holds some 78,000 clones; almost 97% were observed only once. The leading ten clones occupy 1.6% of the sample. This sample was included in a study of cytomegalovirus exposure and HLA in healthy donors (dated by TCRdb to the late 2010s). For context, the study as a whole: According to a later analysis, the 120 validation repertoires were produced on the same platform as the roughly 600 repertoires of the first cohort. The study was designed to test whether signatures of past pathogen exposure could be identified by cataloging public T cell receptors. In addition to the first cohort of 666 subjects, a separate validation cohort of 130 or so different subjects was used. The study combined high-throughput TCR immunosequencing, statistical association of individual TCRs with disease status, and machine learning to predict cytomegalovirus infection status.

CDR1 and CDR2 were assigned from the germline V gene as SGHVS and FQNEAQ. The CDR3 runs 18 residues from the cysteine to the phenylalanine. Only the CDR3 portion is preserved as DNA: 54 bases, with reading frame beginning at the first base. The V end gives up 5 bases and the J end 8 bases, leaving 18 bases in the junction not matched to a gene. Findings and caveats that apply to the study as a whole: A total of roughly 160 TCR beta chains were listed by the study as associated with cytomegalovirus. According to the authors, the approach could potentially be generalized to other disease states and immunological phenotypes. The validation cohort had no HLA typing available for a later analysis, so co-occurrence within that cohort was assessed over all 130 or so repertoires. Most TCR sequences were observed very rarely across donors, whereas some public TCRs were present in many individuals. The classifier was reported to diagnose cytomegalovirus status with high specificity and sensitivity in both the original cohort and the validation cohort. Three of the identified cytomegalovirus-associated TCR beta chains were confirmed in vitro to be specific for cytomegalovirus antigens. A later analysis found that TCRs clustered in the first cohort also tended to co-occur in the roughly 120 validation repertoires, with approximately 94% of cluster scores above 0.

The donors belonged to the validation cohort of 120 subjects, which was separate from the roughly 680-subject first cohort. Sequencing was done on a sample of PBMCs. This receptor was obtained from a man aged 18-30 years in good health and CMV-seropositive. The V and J genes are TRBV7-8 and TRBJ2-1; 10 junctional bases match TRBD2. The base sequence is TGTGCCAGCAGCGTTCCGGAGGGTTCTAGCGGGAGTATGTATGAGCAGTTCTTC. This yields the protein CASSVPEGSSGSMYEQFF.